This record looks at one T cell receptor (beta chain) sequence and its context. Its specificity is not known. These data are taken from a study of blood T cells in healthy people across ages. Findings and caveats of the study: A strong correlation between TCR beta diversity and naive T cell percentage was seen. A greater number of naive CD4+ cells and higher diversity distinguished long-lived donors from aged donors.

Together with a sample-barcoded 5' primer, a J-beta primer mix was included in a second PCR lasting roughly 7 to 11 cycles. Every molecule of cDNA carried a tag from a template-switch adaptor with 12 random nucleotides. TCRdb fed the 5' RACE reads into MiXCR, producing one record per CDR3 protein. Seen here are 550,000 to 800,000 distinct CDR3 sequences, 21% observed once, and the top ten hold around 3.4%. Germline V lookup: CDR1 MGHRA, CDR2 YSYEKL. The CDR3 is made up of 13 amino acids. The germline V and J ends were trimmed by 7 bases and 5 bases, with 14 bases remaining between them. Input material: blood. This sequence originates from a man between 65 and 85 years old in good health. The chain employs TRBV4-1 and TRBJ1-1; unclear D gene. The CDR3 protein is CASTSPARTEAFF. CDR3 sequence (DNA): TGCGCCAGCACGTCACCCGCCCGTACTGAAGCTTTCTTT.